This TCR beta chain was retrieved from a study of shared clonotypes between healthy human individuals (TCRdb year 2020). Regarding the research as a whole: A few men and a couple of women, aged 18 to 49 years, made up the cohort. Each donor's leukapheresis produced roughly between roughly 0.85 and 9 billion PBMCs. To increase sequencing depth and limit assay-specific biases, TCR repertoire library preparation and sequencing were carried out by different laboratories using diverse techniques. To estimate repertoire size and how much clonotypes are shared between individuals, the study performed deep sequencing of blood TCR repertoires from 4 to 6 healthy adults. Per donor, three plates each were used for CD4 naive and CD4 memory, two for CD8 naive, and one for CD8 memory.

Using the deep immunoSEQ assay, TCR CDR3 regions were amplified from genomic DNA by multiplex PCR. Genomic DNA extracted from each cell subset was distributed evenly over all wells of several immunoSEQ 96-well plates, and each plate served as one replicate. For sorted subsets, 200 to 250 ng of genomic DNA, equivalent to roughly 33,000 T cell genomes, went into each replicate PCR. Purified libraries were quantified with a Qubit 3.0 fluorometer, sized on a Bioanalyzer 2100, and re-quantified with the KAPA Library Quantification kit. Every immunoSEQ 96-well plate was sequenced on a dedicated single-read 150-cycle Illumina NextSeq 550 flow cell. The source study handled its data this way. Because the immunoSEQ output held only junctional sequences and lacked quality scores, the filtering could not match the filtering applied to full-length reads. Sequences were annotated with PyIR, a Python wrapper for IgBLAST v1.9, using IMGT germline references to assign V/J genes and CDR3. Reads were filtered out if the reads had weak V/J assignments (E-value above 1e-6), no CDR3, stop codons, out-of-frame junctions, or ambiguous translated residues. V3J clonotypes were defined by identical inferred V gene, J gene, and CDR3 amino acid sequence. Percentage overlap between repertoires was computed as shared unique clonotypes divided by the size of the smaller repertoire. Three approaches were used to assess repertoire richness: RTK rarefaction, the Chao1 estimator, and Recon v2.1 estimates of unobserved clonotypes. For all TCRbeta clonotypes obtained by the gDNA method from a handful of donors, generation probabilities were computed with OLGA. TCRdb retrieved this table from immuneACCESS and kept in-frame rearrangements only. Not all clones are present; in checked studies, unresolved V genes account for under half, and no reason is known for the remainder. V and J calls and clone size are given by that table; D and trimming were obtained from the DNA. Present in this sample are over 2 million clones, about 95% of which were seen just once. The top ten clonotypes cover 1% to 1.3% of the sample.

In regard to this clone: Which antigen it targets is not known. No clone much larger than this one lies a single base away; base qualities are absent.

In the germline V gene, CDR1 corresponds to MGHDK and CDR2 to SYGVNS. Trimming removed 0 bases from V and 7 bases from J; the gene matches leave 6 bases unexplained. Counted from cysteine to phenylalanine, this CDR3 has 14 amino acids. CDR3 DNA only is kept here, 42 bases in frame from base 1. For the CD8 naive samples, CD45RO-negative cells were positively selected for CCR7, yielding a CD45RA+CCR7+ population from which TemRA cells were excluded. The donors were healthy, HIV-negative adults who had no recently reported acute infections or vaccinations. Every donor was a Caucasian adult residing in Nashville, Tennessee, USA. Blood was collected by leukapheresis, and PBMCs were isolated by Ficoll-Histopaque density gradient centrifugation and then cryopreserved in liquid nitrogen vapor phase. Analytical flow cytometry was used to check the purity and quantity of each magnetically sorted T cell population. Genomic DNA was isolated from each sorted fraction and quantified by UV absorbance on a Nanodrop 2000c.

What the study reported, not specific to this receptor: Based on pairwise subsampling, the degree of clonotype sharing among donors was expected to be affected by sequencing depth. Naive subsets generally had larger estimated clonotype richness than memory subsets. Because the study included only a small number of donors, the genetic and exposure-history diversity represented was limited. Sharing across a few donors was observed for about 4.8% of naive CD4, 3% to 3.5% of naive CD8, 2% to 2.5% of memory CD4, and about 0.4% of memory CD8 clonotypes. Sampling was restricted to blood, and TCR repertoires in tissue are likely to differ from TCR repertoires in blood. Rarefaction of sorted-subset datasets indicated incomplete sequencing despite the large sequencing depth. Compared with non-shared clonotypes, clonotypes shared by all four sorted-subset donors had higher generation probabilities.

Input material: naive CD8+ T cells sorted from blood. The cell subset or site label of this sample denotes: CD45RA+CCR7+. This TCR came from a young man in good health. The sequence is built from TRBV25-1 and TRBJ2-7, with 7 junctional bases fitting TRBD1. The CDR3 region: CASSEYAGGGEQYF. The nucleotide sequence is given as TGTGCCAGCAGTGAATACGCAGGGGGTGGGGAGCAGTACTTC.